This entry lists 16 T cell receptor beta chains sequenced from one sample in a study of regulatory T cells in long-lasting Graves disease. The TCR beta library used iRepertoire HTBI primers with Arm-PCR amplification of CDR3. TCRdb passed the multiplex PCR reads through MiXCR, listing each CDR3 protein once. Found here are about 430,000 distinct CDR3 sequences, approximately 16% of them singletons; the top ten hold about 8%. As to time point: newly diagnosed GD, antithyroid drugs for less than 3 months. PBMC RNA was the source of the TCR library. This sample also appeared in a second study, on T cells in Graves' hyperthyroidism and ophthalmopathy.

Material: peripheral blood mononuclear cells (PBMCs), obtained at new diagnosis, from a patient treated with antithyroid drugs. The receptors originated from a woman in her thirties or forties with Graves disease.

This clonotype was observed many times. The chain has TRBV12-5 and TRBJ2-7; D possibly corresponds to TRBD1 (5 bases). Trimming cost V 7 bases and J 1 base, with 11 bases left between them. CDR1 and CDR2 (germline): LGHNT, FRNRAP. CDR3 length: 13 residues. CDR3 nucleotides: TGTGCTAGTGCCTATGGGGCGTCCTACGAGCAGTACTTC. It encodes CASAYGASYEQYF.

The chain has TRBV29-1 and TRBJ2-3; no clear D gene. Germline loops: CDR1 SQVTM, CDR2 ANQGSEA. This CDR3 is 14 amino acids long. The V gene lost 5 bases and the J gene lost 0 bases, with 12 bases spanning the gap. The CDR3, as DNA: TGCAGCGTTATGGGTGGCCTAAGCACAGATACGCAGTATTTT. It encodes CSVMGGLSTDTQYF.

This clonotype was seen repeatedly, ten times or more. This rearrangement joins TRBV6-1 to TRBJ2-1, with 8 bases fitting TRBD2. V was clipped by 8 bases and J by 3 bases; unmatched bases: 12. Germline V gene data show CDR1 as MNHNS and CDR2 as SASEGT. There are 16 residues in the CDR3. The CDR3 nucleotides are TGTGCCAGCCAGGGCTTAGCGGGGTCCATCTACAATGAGCAGTTCTTC. Its protein is CASQGLAGSIYNEQFF.

This clonotype was detected many times. This chain connects TRBV20-1 to TRBJ2-7, with 8 bases matching TRBD2. The CDR3 has 11 residues. The junction had 3 bases not matched to a gene; V was cut back by 6 bases and J by 5 bases. Germline CDR1 is DFQATT and CDR2 is SNEGSKA (reference sequence). The CDR3 is CSAGRGDEQYF. The CDR3 nucleotides are TGCAGTGCAGGGCGGGGGGACGAGCAGTACTTC.

The chain is built from TRBV7-9 and TRBJ2-6, with 11 bases identical to TRBD1. The junction had 9 bases not matched to a gene; V was cut back by 5 bases and J by 3 bases. Looked up from germline, CDR1 is SEHNR and CDR2 is FQNEAQ (reference sequence). The CDR3 is 18 residues long. CDR3 in DNA: TGTGCCAGCAGCCCCCGCCTGGACAGGGGGCGTGGGGCCAACGTCCTGACTTTC. Its protein product is CASSPRLDRGRGANVLTF.

This sequence joins TRBV25-1 and TRBJ1-2; 7 bases are shared with TRBD1. This CDR3 contains 13 residues. From germline, CDR1 is MGHDK and CDR2 SYGVNS. Trimming cost V 2 bases and J 5 bases; bases outside gene matches: 2. The CDR3 DNA is TGTGCCAGCAGTGAACAGGGGGGTTATGGCTACACCTTC. Amino acid sequence: CASSEQGGYGYTF.

This clonotype occurred many times. The V and J genes are TRBV11-2 and TRBJ2-1; 7 positions agree with TRBD2. The CDR3 is made up of 18 amino acids. Germline CDR1 reads SGHAT; CDR2 reads FQNNGV. The V and J ends lost 4 bases and 3 bases, in that order; junction bases with no gene match: 15. Here the CDR3 DNA reads TGTGCCAGCAGCTCCAAAGGTCGGGATAGGACTAGCTACAATGAGCAGTTCTTC. Protein: CASSSKGRDRTSYNEQFF.

This clonotype was observed many times. The V gene is TRBV5-1, the J gene TRBJ2-3, with D possibly matching TRBD2 (5 bases). The CDR3 sequence is 14 residues long. From germline, CDR1 is SGHRS and CDR2 YFSETQ. The V and J ends lost 4 bases and 2 bases respectively, with 11 bases between them. CDR3: CASSPSGVTDTQYF. The CDR3 DNA sequence: TGCGCCAGCAGCCCGAGCGGAGTCACAGATACGCAGTATTTT.

This clonotype was picked up one time. A far larger clone is just one base off, so this is likely a read error. The chain recombines TRBV12-3 or TRBV12-4 with TRBJ2-7; 8 bases agree with TRBD1. CDR3 length equals 15 residues. The trim removed 7 bases at V and 3 bases at J, leaving 11 bases unmatched. CDR3 region: CASTGTGGTNYEQYF. The DNA for the CDR3 is TGTGCCAGCACCGGGACAGGAGGAACGAACTACGAGCAGTACTTC.

V usage is TRBV20-1 and J usage is TRBJ2-2; 10 bases are shared with TRBD2. CDR1 DFQATT and CDR2 SNEGSKA come from the germline V gene (reference sequence). The CDR3 extends over 18 amino acids. V gave up 0 bases and J gave up 1 base; unmatched junction bases: 8. This CDR3 is CSAREPSGRGRNTGELFF. CDR3 coding DNA: TGCAGTGCTAGAGAGCCTAGCGGGAGAGGACGGAACACCGGGGAGCTGTTTTTT.

The chain uses TRBV4-3 and TRBJ1-2, with D possibly matching TRBD1 (6 bases). The CDR3 is made up of 15 amino acids. V lost 1 base and J 6 bases, leaving 15 bases between the germline ends. CDR1 is LGHNA, CDR2 YSLEER, per germline. The chain's CDR3 is CASSQGVAGADGYTF. CDR3 in DNA: TGCGCCAGCAGCCAAGGGGTCGCGGGGGCGGATGGCTACACCTTC.

This clonotype was picked up a small number of times. The CDR3 loop is CASSLPGLADRTDTQYF. The CDR3 DNA sequence: TGCGCCAGCAGCTTACCGGGACTAGCGGACCGCACAGATACGCAGTATTTT. The gene calls are TRBV5-1 and TRBJ2-3, with 11 positions matching TRBD2. CDR3 size: 17 residues. J was trimmed by 1 base and V by 2 bases; bases with no gene match: 6. Germline assignment: CDR1 SGHRS and CDR2 YFSETQ.

This clonotype was observed many times. At one end, the junction sequence differs from germline, possibly due to a read error. This sequence joins TRBV28 and TRBJ2-7; weak D call: TRBD2 (5 bases). CDR1 and CDR2 from the germline V gene are MDHEN and SYDVKM. This CDR3 region has 15 residues. The CDR3 sequence: CASTLGFQARDEQYF. The CDR3 bases are TGTGCCAGCACTTTAGGGTTCCAGGCGAGGGACGAGCAGTACTTC.

The gene calls are TRBV29-1 and TRBJ1-1; 9 bases agree with TRBD1. V dropped 7 bases and J dropped 5; count of bases not matched to a gene: 8. The CDR3 spans 13 residues. CDR1 and CDR2 from the germline V gene are SQVTM and ANQGSEA. Here the CDR3 DNA reads TGCAGCGCTCGACAGGGGGGGGAGACTGAAGCTTTCTTT. Protein sequence: CSARQGGETEAFF.

The sample holds many counts of this clonotype. This chain connects TRBV20-1 to TRBJ2-4, with D possibly TRBD1 on 5 matching bases. Trimming shortened V by 6 bases and J by 2 bases, and 11 bases separated the two germline ends. CDR1 is DFQATT and CDR2 is SNEGSKA in the germline V gene (reference sequence). The CDR3 is made up of 13 amino acids. CDR3: CSARTLPKNIQYF. The CDR3 nucleotides are TGCAGTGCGAGGACATTGCCCAAAAACATTCAGTACTTC.

This clonotype was counted ten times or more. This chain connects TRBV20-1 to TRBJ1-5; TRBD1 matches at 8 bases. The CDR3 loop spans 14 amino acids. Germline V gene data show CDR1 as DFQATT and CDR2 as SNEGSKA (reference sequence). J lost 7 bases, V lost 3 bases, and 8 bases had no gene match. This chain's CDR3 is CSARSTGVAQPQHF. The CDR3 coding sequence is TGCAGTGCTAGGTCGACAGGGGTTGCCCAGCCCCAGCATTTT.